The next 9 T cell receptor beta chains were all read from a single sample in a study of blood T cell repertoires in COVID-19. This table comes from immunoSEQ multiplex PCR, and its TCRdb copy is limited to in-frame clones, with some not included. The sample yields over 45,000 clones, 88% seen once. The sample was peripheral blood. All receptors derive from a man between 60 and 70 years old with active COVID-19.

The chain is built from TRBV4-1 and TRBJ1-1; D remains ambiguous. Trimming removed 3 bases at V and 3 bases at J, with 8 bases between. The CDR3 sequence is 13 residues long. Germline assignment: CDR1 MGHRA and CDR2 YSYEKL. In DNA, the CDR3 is TGCGCCAGCAGCCATCCCCGAGACACTGAAGCTTTCTTT. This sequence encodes CASSHPRDTEAFF.

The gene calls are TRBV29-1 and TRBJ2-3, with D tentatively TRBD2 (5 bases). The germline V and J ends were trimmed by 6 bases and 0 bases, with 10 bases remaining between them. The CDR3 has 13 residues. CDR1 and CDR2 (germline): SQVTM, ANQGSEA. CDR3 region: CSVGRTSTDTQYF. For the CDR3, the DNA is TGCAGCGTCGGACGGACTAGCACAGATACGCAGTATTTT.

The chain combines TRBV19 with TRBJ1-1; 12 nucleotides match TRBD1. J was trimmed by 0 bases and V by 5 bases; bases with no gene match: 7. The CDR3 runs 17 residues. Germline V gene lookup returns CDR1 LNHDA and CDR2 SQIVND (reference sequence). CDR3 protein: CASSSRDRGLLNTEAFF. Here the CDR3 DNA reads TGTGCCAGTAGTTCACGGGACAGGGGGCTTCTGAACACTGAAGCTTTCTTT.

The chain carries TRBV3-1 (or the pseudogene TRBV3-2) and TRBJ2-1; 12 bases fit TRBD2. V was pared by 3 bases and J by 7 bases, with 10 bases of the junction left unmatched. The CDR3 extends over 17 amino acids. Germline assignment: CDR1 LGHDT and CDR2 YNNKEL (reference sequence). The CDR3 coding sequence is TGTGCCAGCAGCCAGGAAGCTAGCGGGAGGGCCGGGAATGAGCAGTTCTTC. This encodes CASSQEASGRAGNEQFF.

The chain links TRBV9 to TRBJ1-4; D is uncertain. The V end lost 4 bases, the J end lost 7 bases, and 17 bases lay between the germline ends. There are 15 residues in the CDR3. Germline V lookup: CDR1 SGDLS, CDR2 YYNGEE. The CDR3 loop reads CASSTDLTAGEKLFF. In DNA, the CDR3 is TGTGCCAGCAGCACAGACTTAACAGCGGGTGAAAAACTGTTTTTT. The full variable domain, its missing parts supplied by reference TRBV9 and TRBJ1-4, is DSGVTQTPKHLITATGQRVTLRCSPRSGDLSVYWYQQSLDQGLQFLIQYYNGEERAKGNILERFSAQQFPDLHSELNLSSLELGDSALYFCASSTDLTAGEKLFFGSGTQLSVL.

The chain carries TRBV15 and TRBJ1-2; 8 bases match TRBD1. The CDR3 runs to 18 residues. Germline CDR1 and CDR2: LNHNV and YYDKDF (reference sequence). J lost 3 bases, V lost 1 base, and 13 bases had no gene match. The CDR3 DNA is TGTGCCACCAGCAGAGTGTCCCTGTTCAGGGGGCGAGACTATGGCTACACCTTC. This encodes CATSRVSLFRGRDYGYTF.

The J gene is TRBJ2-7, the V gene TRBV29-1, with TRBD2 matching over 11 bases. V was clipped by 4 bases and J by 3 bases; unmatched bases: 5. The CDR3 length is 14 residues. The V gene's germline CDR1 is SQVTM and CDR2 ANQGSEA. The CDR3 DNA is TGCAGCGTTGCTAGAGGGACTAGCGGCTACGAGCAGTACTTC. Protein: CSVARGTSGYEQYF.

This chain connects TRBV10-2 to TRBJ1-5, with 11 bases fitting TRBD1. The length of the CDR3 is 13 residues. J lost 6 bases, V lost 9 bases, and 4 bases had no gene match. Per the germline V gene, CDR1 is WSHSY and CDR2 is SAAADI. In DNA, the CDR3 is TGCGCCAGTACCGGGACAGGGGGTCAGCCCCAGCATTTT. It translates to CASTGTGGQPQHF.

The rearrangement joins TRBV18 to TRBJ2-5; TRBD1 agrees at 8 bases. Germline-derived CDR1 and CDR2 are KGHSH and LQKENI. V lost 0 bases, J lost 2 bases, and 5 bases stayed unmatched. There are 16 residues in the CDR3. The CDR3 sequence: CASSPPGTGWQETQYF. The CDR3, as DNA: TGTGCCAGCTCACCACCGGGGACAGGTTGGCAAGAGACCCAGTACTTC.